Each of the 29 T cell receptor beta chains below was sequenced from the same sample in a study of blood T cell repertoires in COVID-19 (dated by TCRdb to 2018 to 2020). Library generation was performed with the immunoSEQ multiplex PCR assay. The table comes from immuneACCESS by way of TCRdb, which keeps in-frame sequences with V and J called. Part of the clones is missing from these tables; in studies checked, under half for an unresolved V gene and the rest for unknown reasons. This sample comprises roughly 230,000 clones, roughly 85% of them detected only once. The ten largest clonotypes hold 5% to 8% of the sample. The sequenced sample consisted of PBMCs or T cells enriched from blood (not recorded which). The receptors shown here come from a woman between 45 and 65 years old who had been exposed to COVID-19.

This chain links TRBV11-3 with TRBJ2-3; 7 nucleotides match TRBD1. The V and J ends lost 5 bases and 4 bases, in that order; junction bases with no gene match: 9. The CDR3 totals 15 residues. Germline V lookup: CDR1 SGHNT, CDR2 YENEEA. This CDR3 is CASSRDSIAADTQYF. CDR3 DNA: TGTGCCAGCAGCCGGGACAGTATCGCCGCAGATACGCAGTATTTT.

The chain couples TRBV18 to TRBJ1-6; 7 bases are a match to TRBD1. Germline lookup yields CDR1 KGHSH and CDR2 LQKENI. The CDR3 contains 15 residues. Unmatched junction bases numbered 10, after V lost 4 bases and J lost 10 bases. The CDR3 bases are TGTGCCAGCTCACGATCGACAGGGCTAGGGTCACCCCTCCACTTT. This translates into CASSRSTGLGSPLHF.

V is TRBV2 and J is TRBJ1-2, with D uncertain. V was trimmed by 9 bases and J by 3 bases, leaving 14 bases between them. The CDR3 contains 13 residues. CDR1 is SNHLY, CDR2 FYNNEI, per germline. This CDR3 reads CASSSTLYYGYTF. The CDR3 DNA is TGTGCCAGTTCTTCGACACTTTACTATGGCTACACCTTC.

V usage is TRBV6-4 and J usage is TRBJ2-1, with 7 bases aligning to TRBD1. V was clipped by 0 bases and J by 7 bases; unmatched bases: 12. Looked up from germline, CDR1 is MRHNA and CDR2 is SNTAGT. The CDR3 contains 17 residues. This CDR3 is CASSDSRRVTGSNEQFF. CDR3 bases: TGTGCCAGCAGTGACTCGAGGCGGGTGACAGGGAGTAATGAGCAGTTCTTC.

J is TRBJ2-7 and V is TRBV7-2; 7 bases fit TRBD1. The junction had 10 bases not matched to a gene; V was cut back by 4 bases and J by 7 bases. Germline values: CDR1 SGHTA, CDR2 FQGNSA. This CDR3 region has 14 residues. CDR3 sequence: CASSSTRQGKEQYF. CDR3 in DNA: TGTGCCAGCAGCTCCACCAGACAGGGTAAGGAGCAGTACTTC.

The chain couples TRBV5-1 to TRBJ2-3, with 7 bases that match TRBD1. Germline CDR1 is SGHRS and CDR2 is YFSETQ. This CDR3 is 15 amino acids long. V was pared by 2 bases and J by 0 bases, with 3 bases of the junction left unmatched. DNA for the CDR3: TGCGCCAGCAGCTTAGGGACAGACAGCACAGATACGCAGTATTTT. Translation gives CASSLGTDSTDTQYF.

The chain recombines TRBV24-1 with TRBJ2-1; 9 nucleotides align to TRBD1. Trimming removed 10 bases from V and 4 bases from J; junction bases left unmatched: 10. This CDR3 is built from 15 residues. Per the germline V gene, CDR1 is KGHDR and CDR2 is SFDVKD. CDR3 DNA: TGTGCCACTCAGTCCGGGACAGGGTCTTACAATGAGCAGTTCTTC. It encodes CATQSGTGSYNEQFF.

V and J are TRBV5-6 and TRBJ2-2; maybe TRBD2 (5 bases). Per the germline V gene, CDR1 is SGHDT and CDR2 is YYEEEE. CDR3 length equals 16 residues. Trimming shortened V by 4 bases and J by 2 bases, and 15 bases separated the two germline ends. In nucleotides, the CDR3 is TGTGCCAGCAGCCACCGGGCGGGTGCAAACACCGGGGAGCTGTTTTTT. It codes for CASSHRAGANTGELFF. Complete variable domain (other parts from reference TRBV5-6 and TRBJ2-2): DAGVTQSPTHLIKTRGQQVTLRCSPKSGHDTVSWYQQALGQGPQFIFQYYEEEERQRGNFPDRFSGHQFPNYSSELNVNALLLGDSALYLCASSHRAGANTGELFFGEGSRLTVL.

V usage is TRBV27 and J usage is TRBJ2-7; D is possibly TRBD2 (6 bases). CDR1 and CDR2 from the germline V gene are MNHEY and SMNVEV (reference sequence). The CDR3 loop spans 15 amino acids. V shed 8 bases and J shed 1 base, with 18 bases lying between them. The CDR3 loop reads CASSGGWGASYEQYF. The CDR3 DNA follows: TGTGCCAGCTCTGGGGGGTGGGGTGCGTCCTACGAGCAGTACTTC.

The V and J genes are TRBV7-9 and TRBJ2-1, with D possibly TRBD1 on 5 matching bases. V lost 1 base and J lost 10, with 11 bases in between. The CDR3 has 13 amino acids. Germline CDR1 reads SEHNR; CDR2 reads FQNEAQ (reference sequence). The CDR3 bases are TGTGCCAGCAGCTTAGAGCTCTACAGGGAGCAGTTCTTC. Translating it yields CASSLELYREQFF.

This clone was found many times. The chain has TRBV18 and TRBJ1-2; 8 bases map to TRBD1. CDR3 length: 14 amino acids. V was pared by 5 bases and J by 4 bases, with 6 bases of the junction left unmatched. Germline assignment: CDR1 KGHSH and CDR2 LQKENI. The CDR3 protein is CASSSQQGVYGYTF. The CDR3 DNA reads TGTGCCAGCTCATCGCAACAGGGGGTCTATGGCTACACCTTC. Looking up the rest from reference TRBV18 and TRBJ1-2 gives the full variable domain: NAGVMQNPRHLVRRRGQEARLRCSPMKGHSHVYWYRQLPEEGLKFMVYLQKENIIDESGMPKERFSAEFPKEGPSILRIQQVVRGDSAAYFCASSSQQGVYGYTFGSGTRLTVV.

The rearrangement joins TRBV12-5 to TRBJ2-5, with 8 bases identical to TRBD2. The germline gives CDR1 LGHNT, CDR2 FRNRAP. Trimming at V came to 8 bases and at J to 2 bases, leaving 4 bases not matched to a gene. The CDR3 has 13 amino acids. The CDR3 bases are TGTGCTAGTCATACTAGCGGACAAGAGACCCAGTACTTC. This encodes CASHTSGQETQYF. The full variable domain, rest sourced from reference TRBV12-5 and TRBJ2-5, is DARVTQTPRHKVTEMGQEVTMRCQPILGHNTVFWYRQTMMQGLELLAYFRNRAPLDDSGMPKDRFSAEMPDATLATLKIQPSEPRDSAVYFCASHTSGQETQYFGPGTRLLVL.

The V gene is TRBV30, the J gene TRBJ2-3; weak D call: TRBD1 (6 bases). V was trimmed by 8 bases and J by 4 bases, leaving 13 bases between them. The germline CDR1 and CDR2 sequences are GTSNPN and SVGIG (reference sequence). The CDR3 consists of 12 residues. The CDR3 bases are TGTGCCCGGAAGGGGGTTTCAGATACGCAGTATTTT. Its protein is CARKGVSDTQYF.

J is TRBJ1-1 and V is TRBV6-5; possible D gene TRBD1, 6 bases. V was pared by 6 bases and J by 4 bases, with 18 bases between. The CDR3 consists of 15 residues. Germline loops: CDR1 MNHEY, CDR2 SVGAGI. CDR3 in DNA: TGTGCCAGCAGCCTCGGGGGGGGAGGGGGCACTGAAGCTTTCTTT. Translating gives CASSLGGGGGTEAFF.

The chain carries TRBV6-5 and TRBJ2-5; tentative D call: TRBD1 (6 bases). Trimming cost V 5 bases and J 5 bases, with 15 bases left between them. The CDR3 length is 14 residues. Germline CDR1 is MNHEY and CDR2 is SVGAGI. In DNA form, the CDR3 reads TGTGCCAGCAGTAAATCGACAGGTGGCGAGACCCAGTACTTC. Its translation is CASSKSTGGETQYF.

The rearrangement links TRBV9 to TRBJ2-3, with TRBD2 matching 7 bases. Germline assignment: CDR1 SGDLS and CDR2 YYNGEE. V dropped 0 bases and J dropped 2; count of bases not matched to a gene: 3. This CDR3 is built from 15 residues. CDR3: CASSVGSGVTDTQYF. CDR3 DNA: TGTGCCAGCAGCGTAGGAAGCGGGGTCACAGATACGCAGTATTTT. The whole variable domain, remainder taken from reference TRBV9 and TRBJ2-3, is DSGVTQTPKHLITATGQRVTLRCSPRSGDLSVYWYQQSLDQGLQFLIQYYNGEERAKGNILERFSAQQFPDLHSELNLSSLELGDSALYFCASSVGSGVTDTQYFGPGTRLTVL.

V and J are TRBV6-5 and TRBJ2-7; D possibly corresponds to TRBD2 (5 bases). Germline values: CDR1 MNHEY, CDR2 SVGAGI. Trimming stripped 6 bases from V and 2 bases from J, with 8 bases between. The CDR3 sequence is 12 residues long. As DNA, the CDR3 is TGTGCCAGCAGAGAGAGGGCCTACGAGCAGTACTTC. Its translation: CASRERAYEQYF.

This chain uses TRBV29-1 with TRBJ1-1; maybe TRBD1 (5 bases). The CDR3 loop spans 15 amino acids. Trimming stripped 1 base from V and 1 base from J, with 13 bases between. The V gene's germline CDR1 is SQVTM and CDR2 ANQGSEA. Here the CDR3 reads CSVEGGSFWNTEAFF. CDR3 nucleotide sequence: TGCAGCGTTGAAGGGGGCAGTTTTTGGAACACTGAAGCTTTCTTT.

The V gene is TRBV29-1, the J gene TRBJ2-7, with a weak D call TRBD2 (6 bases). With 4 bases removed from V and 2 bases from J, the gap between germline ends came to 9 bases. This CDR3 has 12 amino acids. Germline V lookup: CDR1 SQVTM, CDR2 ANQGSEA. In DNA, the CDR3 is TGCAGCGTTGTGGGCGGGACCTACGAGCAGTACTTC. Amino acids: CSVVGGTYEQYF.

This clone was seen at least ten times. V and J are TRBV27 and TRBJ2-1, with TRBD2 matching 8 bases. The germline gives CDR1 MNHEY, CDR2 SMNVEV (reference sequence). This CDR3 is 17 amino acids long. V lost 5 bases and J lost 5; bases outside the gene matches: 14. For the CDR3, the DNA is TGTGCCAGCAGTCAACTTCTTAGCGGGGCCTCTCACAATGAGCAGTTCTTC. Amino acid sequence: CASSQLLSGASHNEQFF.

This clone came up once. This chain joins TRBV5-6 and TRBJ1-1, with D possibly being TRBD1 (5 bases). The CDR3 extends over 14 amino acids. V was pared by 8 bases and J by 1 base, with 15 bases between. Germline V gene lookup returns CDR1 SGHDT and CDR2 YYEEEE. The CDR3 loop reads CASRPKTGNTEAFF. The CDR3 DNA follows: TGTGCCAGTAGACCCAAAACAGGGAACACTGAAGCTTTCTTT.

The chain recombines TRBV5-1 with TRBJ2-3, with 8 bases aligning to TRBD2. The CDR3 has 17 residues. Germline V CDR1 and CDR2: SGHRS, YFSETQ. V lost 0 bases, J lost 4 bases, and 10 bases stayed unmatched. For the CDR3, the DNA is TGCGCCAGCAGCTTGGATGGCCGTACTAGCGGACCAGATACGCAGTATTTT. Translation gives CASSLDGRTSGPDTQYF.

The rearrangement joins TRBV4-3 to TRBJ2-2; TRBD2 is a possible D gene (6 bases). The CDR3 length is 19 residues. The germline V and J ends were trimmed by 0 bases and 4 bases, with 21 bases remaining between them. Germline V CDR1 and CDR2: LGHNA, YSLEER. The CDR3 spells CASSQEELETRWFTGELFF. In nucleotides, the CDR3 is TGCGCCAGCAGCCAAGAGGAACTTGAGACTAGATGGTTCACCGGGGAGCTGTTTTTT.

DNA for the CDR3: TGTGCCAGCAGTCCAGACAGCCTTTTCTATGGCTACACCTTC. The encoded protein is CASSPDSLFYGYTF. The chain has TRBV2 and TRBJ1-2; the D gene is possibly TRBD1 (5 bases). CDR3 size: 14 residues. The germline V and J ends were trimmed by 5 bases and 4 bases, with 14 bases remaining between them. The germline gives CDR1 SNHLY, CDR2 FYNNEI. The full variable domain, completed using reference TRBV2 and TRBJ1-2, is EPEVTQTPSHQVTQMGQEVILRCVPISNHLYFYWYRQILGQKVEFLVSFYNNEISEKSEIFDDQFSVERPDGSNFTLKIRSTKLEDSAMYFCASSPDSLFYGYTFGSGTRLTVV.

This clone was counted a single time. The chain carries TRBV6-2 or TRBV6-3 and TRBJ1-5; TRBD1 aligns across 9 bases. Germline V CDR1 and CDR2: MNHEY, SVGEGT. The CDR3 covers 14 residues. V trimming: 6 bases; J trimming: 7 bases; junction bases outside the gene matches: 7. The CDR3, as DNA: TGTGCCAGCAGCCTGGACAGGGGAACCCAGCCCCAGCATTTT. Protein sequence: CASSLDRGTQPQHF.

The chain couples TRBV6-5 to TRBJ1-3; D remains unclear. The germline gives CDR1 MNHEY, CDR2 SVGAGI. With 7 bases removed from V and 5 bases from J, the gap between germline ends came to 9 bases. The CDR3 totals 12 residues. The CDR3 region has the DNA TGTGCCAGCACGGAGATAAGAAACACCATATATTTT. Amino acids: CASTEIRNTIYF.

The chain is built from TRBV6-5 and TRBJ1-5, with a weak D call TRBD1 (6 bases). The CDR3 length is 15 residues. Looked up from germline, CDR1 is MNHEY and CDR2 is SVGAGI. V lost 6 bases and J lost 3, with 15 bases in between. CDR3: CASRNIDRLNQPQHF. The DNA for the CDR3 is TGTGCCAGCAGGAACATTGACAGGCTCAATCAGCCCCAGCATTTT.

V is TRBV28 and J is TRBJ1-4, with D perhaps TRBD1 (5 bases). This CDR3 has 16 amino acids. CDR1 is MDHEN, CDR2 SYDVKM, per germline. V was clipped by 4 bases and J by 4 bases, with 16 bases between them. The CDR3 bases are TGTGCCAGCAGTTCCCCCTCCCGGGGGGTTAATGAAAAACTGTTTTTT. Its translation: CASSSPSRGVNEKLFF.

This clone occurred a few times. This rearrangement joins TRBV3-1 (or the pseudogene TRBV3-2) to TRBJ1-2, with TRBD1 as a possible D gene (5 bases). Germline V gives CDR1 LGHDT, CDR2 YNNKEL (reference sequence). Trimming removed 5 bases at V and 8 bases at J, with 12 bases between. This CDR3 has 12 residues. The CDR3 region is CASSYRGEGYTF. CDR3 in DNA: TGTGCCAGCAGCTATCGGGGGGAGGGCTACACCTTC.